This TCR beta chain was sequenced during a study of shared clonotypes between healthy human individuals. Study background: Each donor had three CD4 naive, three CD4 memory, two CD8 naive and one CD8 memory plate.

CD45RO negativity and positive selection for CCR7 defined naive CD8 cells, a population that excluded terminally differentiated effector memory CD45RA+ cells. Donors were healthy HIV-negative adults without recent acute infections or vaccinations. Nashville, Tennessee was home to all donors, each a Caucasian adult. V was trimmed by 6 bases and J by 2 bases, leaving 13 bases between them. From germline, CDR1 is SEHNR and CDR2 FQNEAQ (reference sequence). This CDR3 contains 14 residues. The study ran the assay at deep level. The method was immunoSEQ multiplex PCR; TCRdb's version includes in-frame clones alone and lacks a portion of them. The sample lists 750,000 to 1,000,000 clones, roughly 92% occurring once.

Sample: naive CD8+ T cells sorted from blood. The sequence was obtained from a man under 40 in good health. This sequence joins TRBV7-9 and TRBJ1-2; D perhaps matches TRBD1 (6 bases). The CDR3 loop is CASRSPGANYGYTF. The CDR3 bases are TGTGCCAGCAGGTCTCCGGGGGCGAACTATGGCTACACCTTC.